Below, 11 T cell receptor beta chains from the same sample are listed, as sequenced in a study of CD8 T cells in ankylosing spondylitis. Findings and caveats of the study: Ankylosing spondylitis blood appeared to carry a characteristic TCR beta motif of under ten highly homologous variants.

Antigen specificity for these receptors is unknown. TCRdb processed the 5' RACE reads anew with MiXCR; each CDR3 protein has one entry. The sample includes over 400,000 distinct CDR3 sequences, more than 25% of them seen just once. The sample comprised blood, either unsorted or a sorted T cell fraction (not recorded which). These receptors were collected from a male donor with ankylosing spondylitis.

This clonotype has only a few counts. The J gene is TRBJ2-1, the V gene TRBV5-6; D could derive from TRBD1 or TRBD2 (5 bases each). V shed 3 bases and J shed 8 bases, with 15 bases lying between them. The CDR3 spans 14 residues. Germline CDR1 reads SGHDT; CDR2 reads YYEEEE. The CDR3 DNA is TGTGCCAGCAGCTCATGGGGGTGGATGTATGAGCAGTTCTTC. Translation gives CASSSWGWMYEQFF.

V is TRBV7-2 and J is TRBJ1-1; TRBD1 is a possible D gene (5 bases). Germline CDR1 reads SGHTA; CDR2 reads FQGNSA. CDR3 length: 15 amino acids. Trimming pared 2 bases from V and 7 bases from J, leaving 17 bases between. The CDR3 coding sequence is TGTGCCAGCAGCTTATGGCGGGGCAGTAGCGGTGAAGCTTTCTTT. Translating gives CASSLWRGSSGEAFF.

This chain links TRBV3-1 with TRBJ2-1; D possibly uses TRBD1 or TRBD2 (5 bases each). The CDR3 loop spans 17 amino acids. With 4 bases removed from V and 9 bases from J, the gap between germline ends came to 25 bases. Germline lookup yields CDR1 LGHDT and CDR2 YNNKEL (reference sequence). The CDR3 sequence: CASSPRWGSSSYGEQFF. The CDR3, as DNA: TGTGCCAGCAGCCCTAGATGGGGGTCTTCATCCTACGGTGAGCAGTTCTTC.

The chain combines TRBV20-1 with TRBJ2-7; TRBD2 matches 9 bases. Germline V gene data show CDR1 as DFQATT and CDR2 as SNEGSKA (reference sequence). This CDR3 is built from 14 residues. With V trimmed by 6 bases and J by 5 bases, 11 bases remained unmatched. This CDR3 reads CSARRASGIDEQYF. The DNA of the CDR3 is TGCAGTGCCAGGAGGGCTAGCGGGATTGACGAGCAGTACTTC.

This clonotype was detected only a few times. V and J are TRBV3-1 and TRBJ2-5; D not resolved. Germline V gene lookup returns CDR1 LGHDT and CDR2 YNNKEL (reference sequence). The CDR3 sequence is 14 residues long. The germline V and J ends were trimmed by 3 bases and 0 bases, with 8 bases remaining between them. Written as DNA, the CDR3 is TGTGCCAGCAGCCAGAGGTGGGACCAAGAGACCCAGTACTTC. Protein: CASSQRWDQETQYF.

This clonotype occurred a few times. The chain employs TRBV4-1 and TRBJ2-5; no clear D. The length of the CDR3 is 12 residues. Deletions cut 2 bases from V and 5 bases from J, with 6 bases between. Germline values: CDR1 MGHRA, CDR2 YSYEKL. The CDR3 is CASSQPMETQYF. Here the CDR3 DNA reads TGCGCCAGCAGCCAACCCATGGAGACCCAGTACTTC.

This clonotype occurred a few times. Written as DNA, the CDR3 is TGCGCCAGCAGCGGTGGACTAGCGGGAGACCGCGAGCAGTACTTC. It specifies CASSGGLAGDREQYF. The chain is built from TRBV5-1 and TRBJ2-7; 13 bases match TRBD2. V shed 4 bases and J 6 bases; nucleotides not matched to a gene: 7. There are 15 residues in the CDR3. From germline, CDR1 is SGHRS and CDR2 YFSETQ.

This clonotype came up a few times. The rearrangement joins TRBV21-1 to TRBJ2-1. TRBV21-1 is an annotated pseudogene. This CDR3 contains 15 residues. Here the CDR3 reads CASSPIPGPYNEQFF. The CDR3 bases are TGTGCCAGCAGCCCCATCCCCGGCCCCTACAATGAGCAGTTCTTC.

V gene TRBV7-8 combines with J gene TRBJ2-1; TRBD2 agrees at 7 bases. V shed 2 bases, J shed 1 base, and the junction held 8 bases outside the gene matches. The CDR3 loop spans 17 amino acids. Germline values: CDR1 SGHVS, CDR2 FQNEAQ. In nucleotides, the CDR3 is TGTGCCAGCAGCTTAAGGGAGGGTTTAATTTCCTACAATGAGCAGTTCTTC. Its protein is CASSLREGLISYNEQFF.

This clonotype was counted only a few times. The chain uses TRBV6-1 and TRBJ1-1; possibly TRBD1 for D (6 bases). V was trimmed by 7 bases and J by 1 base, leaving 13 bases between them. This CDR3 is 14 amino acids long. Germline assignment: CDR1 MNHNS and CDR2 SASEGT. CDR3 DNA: TGTGCCAGCACCGGAGGACAGCGGAACACTGAAGCTTTCTTT. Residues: CASTGGQRNTEAFF.

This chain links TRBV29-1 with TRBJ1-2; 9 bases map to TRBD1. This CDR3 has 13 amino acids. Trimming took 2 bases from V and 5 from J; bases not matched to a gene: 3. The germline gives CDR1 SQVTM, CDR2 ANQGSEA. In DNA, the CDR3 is TGCAGCGTTGAAATTGGGACAGGGTATGGCTACACCTTC. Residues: CSVEIGTGYGYTF. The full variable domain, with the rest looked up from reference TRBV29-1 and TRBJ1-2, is SAVISQKPSRDICQRGTSLTIQCQVDSQVTMMFWYRQQPGQSLTLIATANQGSEATYESGFVIDKFPISRPNLTFSTLTVSNMSPEDSSIYLCSVEIGTGYGYTFGSGTRLTVV.